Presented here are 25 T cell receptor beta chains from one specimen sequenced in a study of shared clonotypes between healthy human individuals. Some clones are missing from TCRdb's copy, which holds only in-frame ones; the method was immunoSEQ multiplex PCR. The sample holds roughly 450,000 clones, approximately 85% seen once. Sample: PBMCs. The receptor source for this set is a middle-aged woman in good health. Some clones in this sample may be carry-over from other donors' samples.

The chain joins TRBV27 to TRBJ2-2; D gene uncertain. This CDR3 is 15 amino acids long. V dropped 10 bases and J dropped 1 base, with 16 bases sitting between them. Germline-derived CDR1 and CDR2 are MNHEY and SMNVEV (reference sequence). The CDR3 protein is CATRGRARNTGELFF. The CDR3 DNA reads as TGTGCCACCAGAGGAAGGGCCAGGAACACCGGGGAGCTGTTTTTT.

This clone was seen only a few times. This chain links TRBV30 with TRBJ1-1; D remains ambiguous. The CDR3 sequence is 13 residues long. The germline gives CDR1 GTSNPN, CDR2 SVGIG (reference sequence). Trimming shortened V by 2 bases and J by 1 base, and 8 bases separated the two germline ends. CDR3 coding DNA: TGTGCCTGGAGTTTTGCAGGGAACACTGAAGCTTTCTTT. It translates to CAWSFAGNTEAFF. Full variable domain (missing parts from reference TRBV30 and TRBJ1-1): SQTIHQWPATLVQPVGSPLSLECTVEGTSNPNLYWYRQAAGRGLQLLFYSVGIGQISSEVPQNLSASRPQDRQFILSSKKLLLSDSGFYLCAWSFAGNTEAFFGQGTRLTVV.

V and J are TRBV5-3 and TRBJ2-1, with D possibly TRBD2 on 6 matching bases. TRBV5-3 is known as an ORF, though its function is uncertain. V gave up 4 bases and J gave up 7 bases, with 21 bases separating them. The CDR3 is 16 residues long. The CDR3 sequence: CARSRDSISRWNEQFF. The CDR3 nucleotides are TGTGCCAGAAGCCGGGACTCTATATCAAGGTGGAATGAGCAGTTCTTC.

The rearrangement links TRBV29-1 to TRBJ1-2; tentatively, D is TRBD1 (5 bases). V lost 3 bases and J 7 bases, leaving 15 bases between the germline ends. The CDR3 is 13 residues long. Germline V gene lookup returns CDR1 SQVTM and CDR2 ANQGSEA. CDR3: CSVEGGFSGGYTF. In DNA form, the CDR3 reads TGCAGCGTTGAGGGGGGGTTTAGTGGTGGCTACACCTTC.

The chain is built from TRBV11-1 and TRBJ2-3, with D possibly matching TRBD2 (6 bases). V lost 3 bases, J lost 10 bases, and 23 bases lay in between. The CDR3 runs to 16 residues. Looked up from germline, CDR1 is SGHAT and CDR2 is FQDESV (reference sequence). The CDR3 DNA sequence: TGTGCCAGCAGCTTGGGCGGGACGGCGGGATGGATAGCGCAGTATTTT. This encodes CASSLGGTAGWIAQYF.

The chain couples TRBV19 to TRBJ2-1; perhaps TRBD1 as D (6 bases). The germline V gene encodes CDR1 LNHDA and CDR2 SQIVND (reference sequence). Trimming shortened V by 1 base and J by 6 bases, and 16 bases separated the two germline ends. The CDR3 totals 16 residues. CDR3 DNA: TGTGCCAGTAGTATAGGGGGGCTGAGAGTGTCCAATGAGCAGTTCTTC. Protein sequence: CASSIGGLRVSNEQFF.

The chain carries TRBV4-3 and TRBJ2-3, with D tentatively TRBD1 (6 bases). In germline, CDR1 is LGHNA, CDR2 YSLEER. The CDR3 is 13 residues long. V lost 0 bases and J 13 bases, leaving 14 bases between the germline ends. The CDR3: CASSQEARDKKYF. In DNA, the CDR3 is TGCGCCAGCAGCCAAGAGGCCCGGGACAAAAAGTATTTT.

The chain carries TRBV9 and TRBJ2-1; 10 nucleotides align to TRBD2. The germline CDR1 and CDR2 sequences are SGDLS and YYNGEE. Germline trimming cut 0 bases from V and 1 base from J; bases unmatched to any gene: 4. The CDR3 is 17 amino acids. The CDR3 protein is CASSVGASGSSYNEQFF. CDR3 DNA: TGTGCCAGCAGCGTAGGGGCTAGCGGGAGTTCCTACAATGAGCAGTTCTTC.

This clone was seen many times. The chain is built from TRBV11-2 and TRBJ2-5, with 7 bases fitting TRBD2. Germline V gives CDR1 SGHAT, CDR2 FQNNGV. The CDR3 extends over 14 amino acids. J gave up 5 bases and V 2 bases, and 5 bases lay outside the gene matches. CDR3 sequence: CASSLSGNAETQYF. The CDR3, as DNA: TGTGCCAGCAGCTTAAGCGGGAACGCGGAGACCCAGTACTTC.

The CDR3, as DNA: TGTGCCAGCAGTGACAGGGAGGGGAGGGGGAATTCACCCCTCCACTTT. This translates into CASSDREGRGNSPLHF. The V and J genes are TRBV6-1 and TRBJ1-6; D may be TRBD1 (6 bases). CDR3 size: 16 residues. CDR1 and CDR2 from the germline V gene are MNHNS and SASEGT. Trimming stripped 3 bases from V and 7 bases from J, with 16 bases between.

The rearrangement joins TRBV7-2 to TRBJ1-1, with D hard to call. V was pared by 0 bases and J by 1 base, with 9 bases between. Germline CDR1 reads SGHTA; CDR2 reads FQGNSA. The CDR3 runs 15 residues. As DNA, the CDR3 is TGTGCCAGCAGCTTAGCGATTGGTACGAACACTGAAGCTTTCTTT. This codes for CASSLAIGTNTEAFF.

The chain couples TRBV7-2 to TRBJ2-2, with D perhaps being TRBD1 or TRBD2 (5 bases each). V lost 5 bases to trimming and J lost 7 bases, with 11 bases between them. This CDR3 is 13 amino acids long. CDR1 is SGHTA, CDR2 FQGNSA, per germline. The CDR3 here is CASSGVRGGELFF. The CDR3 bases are TGTGCCAGCAGCGGGGTGAGGGGCGGGGAGCTGTTTTTT.

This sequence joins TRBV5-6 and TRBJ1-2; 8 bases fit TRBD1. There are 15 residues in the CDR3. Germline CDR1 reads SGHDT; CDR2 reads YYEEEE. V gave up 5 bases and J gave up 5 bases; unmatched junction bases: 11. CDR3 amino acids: CASRAGQAYTYGYTF. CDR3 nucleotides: TGTGCCAGCAGAGCGGGACAGGCATACACGTATGGCTACACCTTC.

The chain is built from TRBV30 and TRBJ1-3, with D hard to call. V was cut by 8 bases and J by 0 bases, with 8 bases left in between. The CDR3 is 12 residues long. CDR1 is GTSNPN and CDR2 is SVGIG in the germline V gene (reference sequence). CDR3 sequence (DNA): TGTGCCATTGGTACCTCTGGAAACACCATATATTTT. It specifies CAIGTSGNTIYF.

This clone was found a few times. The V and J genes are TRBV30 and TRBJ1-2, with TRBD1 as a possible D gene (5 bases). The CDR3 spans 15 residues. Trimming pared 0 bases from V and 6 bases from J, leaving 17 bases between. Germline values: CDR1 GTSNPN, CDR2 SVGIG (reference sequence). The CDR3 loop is CAWSVLRAGSDGYTF. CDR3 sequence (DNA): TGTGCCTGGAGTGTACTGCGGGCAGGGAGCGATGGCTACACCTTC.

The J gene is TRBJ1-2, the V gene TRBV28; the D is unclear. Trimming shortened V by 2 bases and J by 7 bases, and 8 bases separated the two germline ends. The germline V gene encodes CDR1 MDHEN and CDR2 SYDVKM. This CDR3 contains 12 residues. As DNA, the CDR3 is TGTGCCAGCAGTTTACCGAGGGTTGGCTACACCTTC. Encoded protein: CASSLPRVGYTF.

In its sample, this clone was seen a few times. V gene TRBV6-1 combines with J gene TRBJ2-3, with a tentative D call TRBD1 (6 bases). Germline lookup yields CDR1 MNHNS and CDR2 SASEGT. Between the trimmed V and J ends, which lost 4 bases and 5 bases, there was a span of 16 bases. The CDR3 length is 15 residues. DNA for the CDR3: TGTGCCAGCAGTGGAATTGGGCAGGGGATAGATACGCAGTATTTT. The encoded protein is CASSGIGQGIDTQYF.

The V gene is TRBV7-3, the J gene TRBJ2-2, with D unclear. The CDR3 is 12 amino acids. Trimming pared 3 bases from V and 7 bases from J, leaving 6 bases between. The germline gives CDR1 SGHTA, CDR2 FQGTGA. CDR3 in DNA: TGTGCCAGCAGCTTGGAGAACGGGGAGCTGTTTTTT. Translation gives CASSLENGELFF.

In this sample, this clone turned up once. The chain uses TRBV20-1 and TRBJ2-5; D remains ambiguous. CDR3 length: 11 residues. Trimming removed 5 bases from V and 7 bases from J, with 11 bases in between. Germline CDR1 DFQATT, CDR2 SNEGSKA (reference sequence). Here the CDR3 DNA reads TGCAGTGCTGGCCTCGGTGGGACCCAGTACTTC. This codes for CSAGLGGTQYF.

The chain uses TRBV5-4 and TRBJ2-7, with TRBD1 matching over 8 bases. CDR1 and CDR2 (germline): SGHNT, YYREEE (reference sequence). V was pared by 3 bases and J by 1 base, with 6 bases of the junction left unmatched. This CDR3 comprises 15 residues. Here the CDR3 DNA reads TGTGCCAGCAGCTATTCGACAGGGGAATCCTACGAGCAGTACTTC. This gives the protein CASSYSTGESYEQYF.

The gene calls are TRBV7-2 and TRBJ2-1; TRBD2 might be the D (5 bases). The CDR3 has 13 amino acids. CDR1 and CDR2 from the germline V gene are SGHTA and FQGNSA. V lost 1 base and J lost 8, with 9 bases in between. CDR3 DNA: TGTGCCAGCAGCTTAGAAGGACTTTATGAGCAGTTCTTC. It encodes CASSLEGLYEQFF.

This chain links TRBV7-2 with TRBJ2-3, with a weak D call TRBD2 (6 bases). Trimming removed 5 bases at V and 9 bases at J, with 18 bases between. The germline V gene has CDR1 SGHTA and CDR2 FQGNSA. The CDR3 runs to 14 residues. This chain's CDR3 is CASSRTTPPSTQYF. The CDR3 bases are TGTGCCAGCAGCCGGACTACGCCCCCGTCCACGCAGTATTTT.

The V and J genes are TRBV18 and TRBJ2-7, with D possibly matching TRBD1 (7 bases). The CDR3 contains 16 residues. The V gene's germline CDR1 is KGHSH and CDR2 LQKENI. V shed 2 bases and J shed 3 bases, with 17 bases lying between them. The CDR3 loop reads CASSPEAGGSLYEQYF. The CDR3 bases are TGTGCCAGCTCACCAGAAGCAGGGGGGAGTCTCTACGAGCAGTACTTC.

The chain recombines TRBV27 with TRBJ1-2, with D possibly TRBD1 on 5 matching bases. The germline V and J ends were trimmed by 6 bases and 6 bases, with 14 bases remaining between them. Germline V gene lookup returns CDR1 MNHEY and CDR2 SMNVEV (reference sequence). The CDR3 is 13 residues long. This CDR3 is CASRFYRGDGYTF. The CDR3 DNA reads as TGTGCCAGCAGGTTTTATCGGGGGGATGGCTACACCTTC.

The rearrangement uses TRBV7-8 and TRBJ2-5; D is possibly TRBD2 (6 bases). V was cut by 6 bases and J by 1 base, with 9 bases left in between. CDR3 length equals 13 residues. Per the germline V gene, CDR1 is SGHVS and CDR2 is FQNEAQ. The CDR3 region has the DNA TGTGCCAGCAGTCGGCGGGGCCAAGAGACCCAGTACTTC. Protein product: CASSRRGQETQYF.